This paragraph reports one T cell receptor (beta chain). Its cognate antigen is unknown. Germline V lookup: CDR1 DFQATT, CDR2 SNEGSKA (reference sequence). V was pared by 3 bases and J by 5 bases, with 17 bases between. The CDR3 loop spans 14 amino acids. These data originate in a study of post-analysis software for immune sequencing data. In the study overall: Some patients lacked subtype; others had relapsing-remitting, secondary progressive or progressive-relapsing disease. Whole-study findings and limits: When compared against controls, multiple sclerosis patients showed significantly lower normalized Chao1 diversity. Four to six TRBV segments (TRBV5-6, TRBV5-1 and TRBV20-1 among them) occurred more frequently in patients than in controls.

TCR beta cDNA libraries included unique molecular identifiers. Input populations of about 0.9 to 10 million T cells gave rise to hundreds of thousands of cDNA molecules. TCRdb used MiXCR to reprocess the PCR reads, holding one entry per CDR3 protein. The sample includes fewer than 850,000 distinct CDR3 sequences, 25% to 30% of them seen just once. The source of this sequence is a girl under 18 with multiple sclerosis. Sequencing was done on a sample of blood. This chain connects TRBV20-1 to TRBJ2-7; possible D gene TRBD2, 6 bases. The CDR3, as DNA: TGCAGTGCTAGTCGTACGGGAGTAGGGGACGAGCAGTACTTC. Translation: CSASRTGVGDEQYF.